The present entry profiles one T cell receptor (beta chain) with its context. This sample was included in a study of shared clonotypes between healthy human individuals. TCRdb's copy holds only in-frame clones and misses some; the assay was immunoSEQ multiplex PCR. Of roughly 850,000 clones in the sample, approximately 97% were seen once. The CDR3 consists of 13 residues. Trimming took off 5 bases at V and 3 bases at J, with 11 bases between the two ends. The germline CDR1 and CDR2 sequences are SGHVS and FQNEAQ. Naive-designated CD8 cells lacked CD45RO, were positively enriched for CCR7, and omitted terminally differentiated effector memory CD45RA+ cells. Caucasian adults residing in Nashville, Tennessee made up all the donors.

The source is a man under 40 in good health. V gene TRBV7-8 combines with J gene TRBJ2-7; tentative D call: TRBD2 (5 bases). Sequencing was carried out using naive CD8+ T cells sorted from blood. This CDR3 reads CASSPAASYEQYF. CDR3 bases: TGTGCCAGCAGCCCAGCGGCTAGCTACGAGCAGTACTTC.